These T cell receptor beta chains were read from a single sample in a study of blood T cells in healthy people across ages. TCRdb re-analysed the 5' RACE reads in MiXCR, keeping a single row per CDR3 protein. The table includes about 580,000 distinct CDR3 sequences, around 48% detected once. The sample consisted of blood. The receptors were sampled from an older man in good health. Both conserved end residues are part of each CDR3. D genes are given only for firm matches. Not every row has a clone size; where given, it reads once, few, many or a size class.

TRBV20-1,TRBJ1-5,few,NA,TGCAGTGCAGCCCCAACAGCCAGGGGTCAGCCCCAGCATTTT,CSAAPTARGQPQHF
TRBV15,TRBJ2-7,NA,NA,TGTGCCACCAGCAGAGATCCTGGAGGGGAGCAGTACTTC,CATSRDPGGEQYF
TRBV3-1,TRBJ2-5,NA,NA,TGTGCCAGCAGCCCAAGTGGAGGGGGGAAAAAGACCCAGTACTTC,CASSPSGGGKKTQYF
TRBV3-1,TRBJ1-3,NA,NA,TGTGCCAGCAGCCAAGGGGGCACACGGAACTCTGGAAACACCATATATTTT,CASSQGGTRNSGNTIYF
TRBV9,TRBJ2-1,few,NA,TGTGCCAGCAACCCCGGTCGGGGCGAGCAGTTCTTC,CASNPGRGEQFF
TRBV5-1,TRBJ2-1,NA,NA,TGCGCCAGCAGCTTCGATAGCTCCTACAATGAGCAGTTCTTC,CASSFDSSYNEQFF
TRBV3-1,TRBJ2-2,NA,TRBD2,TGTGCCAGCAGCGCCACTAGCGCCGGGGAGCTGTTTTTT,CASSATSAGELFF
TRBV6-6,TRBJ2-5,many,NA,TGTGCCAGCAGATACATAAAAGAGACCCAGTACTTC,CASRYIKETQYF
TRBV20-1,TRBJ2-3,NA,TRBD2,TGCAGTGCTTGGGCTAGCGGGAGCAAGGATACGCAGTATTTT,CSAWASGSKDTQYF
TRBV7-2,TRBJ1-6,few,NA,TGTGCCAGCAGCCTCAGCTCCTATAATTCACCCCTCCACTTT,CASSLSSYNSPLHF
TRBV7-2,TRBJ2-1,many,TRBD2,TGTGCCAGCAGCAGATCCGGGACTAGCGAACACAATGAGCAGTTCTTC,CASSRSGTSEHNEQFF
TRBV6-6,TRBJ1-5,NA,NA,TGTGCCAGTACCCAGGGTGCGAGCAGTCAGCCCCAGCATTTT,CASTQGASSQPQHF
TRBV7-2,TRBJ1-4,NA,NA,TGTGCCAGCAGCCGCTCCCACGGGGGAGAAAAACTGTTTTTT,CASSRSHGGEKLFF
TRBV4-1,TRBJ2-1,few,TRBD2,TGCGCCAGCAGCCACGCACTAGCGGGGACGAACAATGAGCAGTTCTTC,CASSHALAGTNNEQFF
TRBV29-1,TRBJ1-2,NA,NA,TGCAGCGTTGAATGGCAGAACTATGGCTACACCTTC,CSVEWQNYGYTF
TRBV12-3/TRBV12-4,TRBJ2-7,once,TRBD1,TGTGCCAGCAGTAACCACAGGGGACCCTACGAGCAGTACTTC,CASSNHRGPYEQYF
TRBV7-9,TRBJ2-7,NA,NA,TGTGCCAGCAGCTTAGCGATCACAGGGACCTACGAGCAGTACTTC,CASSLAITGTYEQYF
TRBV10-3,TRBJ2-7,few,NA,TGTGCCATCAGTGAGTCGACTGGCGGAGTGTACGAGCAGTACTTC,CAISESTGGVYEQYF
TRBV20-1,TRBJ2-1,few,TRBD2,TGCAGTGCACGGACTAGTGGCGATGAGCAGTTCTTC,CSARTSGDEQFF
TRBV6-6,TRBJ2-1,many,NA,TGTGCCAGCAGTGTACAGGGCGTAGGGACCAATAGTGAGCAGTTCTTC,CASSVQGVGTNSEQFF
TRBV29-1,TRBJ2-2,few,NA,TGCAGCGCTGTAGGAGGGGGGTCCGGGGAGCTGTTTTTT,CSAVGGGSGELFF
TRBV6-5,TRBJ2-2,NA,NA,TGTGCCAGCATTGGGACCCAACGTGGCGGGGAGCTGTTTTTT,CASIGTQRGGELFF
TRBV20-1,TRBJ2-1,NA,NA,TGCAGTGCTCGTAGCCTAGGGATTGCATCCTACAATGAGCAGTTCTTC,CSARSLGIASYNEQFF
TRBV24-1,TRBJ2-1,NA,TRBD1,TGTGCCACCAGTGATCCGGGACAGGGGGCCTACAATGAGCAGTTCTTC,CATSDPGQGAYNEQFF
TRBV6-4,TRBJ1-1,NA,NA,TGTGCCAGCAGATCTTTTGGGGGGAATACTGAAGCTTTCTTT,CASRSFGGNTEAFF
TRBV6-5,TRBJ2-6,many,NA,TGTGCCAGCAGGCTTAGGGGTGCTGGGGCCAACGTCCTGACTTTC,CASRLRGAGANVLTF
TRBV11-2,TRBJ2-7,NA,TRBD1,TGTGCCAGCAGCTTGGGCCGTTGGGACAGGGACTACGAGCAGTACTTC,CASSLGRWDRDYEQYF
TRBV6-5,TRBJ1-5,many,NA,TGTGCCAGCAGTTACGGGCAGAGACAGCCCCAGCATTTT,CASSYGQRQPQHF
TRBV27,TRBJ1-1,NA,NA,TGTGCCAGCAGTTTCTCCAGCGGCACTGAAGCTTTCTTT,CASSFSSGTEAFF
TRBV2,TRBJ1-2,few,NA,TGTGCCAGCAGTGAAATGAACTATGGCTACACCTTC,CASSEMNYGYTF
TRBV24-1,TRBJ2-7,NA,NA,TGTGCCACCAGTGATTCGGGTGAAGGGGCCAGCGAGCAGTACTTC,CATSDSGEGASEQYF
TRBV12-3/TRBV12-4,TRBJ2-6,NA,NA,TGTGCCAGCAGTTTTTGGTCCTCTGGGGCCAACGTCCTGACTTTC,CASSFWSSGANVLTF